This record concerns one TCR beta chain sequence. Germline V gene lookup returns CDR1 SGHRS and CDR2 YFSETQ. The germline V and J ends were trimmed by 7 bases and 5 bases, with 15 bases remaining between them. The CDR3 runs 13 residues. Only in-frame clones appear in the TCRdb table, and some are missing; sequencing was by immunoSEQ multiplex PCR. The sample carries some 100,000 clones, 90% to 95% recorded once. This sample is drawn from a study of blood T cell repertoires in COVID-19. Overall study: The analysed material was cDNA or gDNA that came from T cells, B-cell-depleted T cells, or PBMCs.

The sequencing sample was made of peripheral blood. The receptor was derived from a man aged 55 to 70 with acute or convalescent COVID-19. This chain uses TRBV5-1 with TRBJ1-2; tentatively, D is TRBD1 (6 bases). The CDR3 loop is CASGDILDYGYTF. The CDR3 coding sequence is TGCGCCAGCGGGGACATCCTAGATTATGGCTACACCTTC.